The 19 T cell receptor beta chains below come from one sample, sequenced in a study of molecular identifiers for immune sequencing clone quantification (dated by TCRdb to the late 2010s). Preparation of the library involved PCR. Sequenced on an Illumina HiSeq 4000. Through fastp at Q25 and MiXCR, TCRdb rebuilt clones from the public reads, retaining in-frame beta chains. Rows matching on CDR3 protein sequence are summarized as one entry with the most common DNA and genes. The sample table records fewer than 100,000 distinct CDR3 sequences; 20% to 25% of these occur just once. The top ten constitute roughly 1% of the sample. Sequencing was performed on naive CD8+ T cells from blood, with Jurkat cell RNA spiked in. Per the publication, the cell subset or site label means: FACS-sorted CD8+CD4-CCR7+CD45RA+ naive T cells. The origin of the receptors is a human donor in good health. Some libraries in this study had Jurkat cell RNA spiked in.

Ten or more counts support this clonotype. V gene TRBV20-1 combines with J gene TRBJ2-3, with TRBD1 matching 10 bases. V was pared by 2 bases and J by 3 bases, with 5 bases of the junction left unmatched. In germline, CDR1 is DFQATT, CDR2 SNEGSKA (reference sequence). The CDR3 length is 15 residues. CDR3 sequence (DNA): TGCAGTGCTAGAACCGACAGGGGGCATACAGATACGCAGTATTTT. This encodes CSARTDRGHTDTQYF.

Concerning this clonotype itself: Given a much more abundant clone one base away, this may be a read error. The V and J genes are TRBV28 and TRBJ2-3; 7 nucleotides match TRBD2. CDR1 is MDHEN, CDR2 SYDVKM, per germline. The CDR3 contains 16 residues. The V segment lost 7 bases and the J segment 2 bases; nucleotides outside the gene matches: 12. The CDR3 nucleotides read TGTGCCAGCACCAAAATAGCGGGCGTTACCACAGATACGCAGTATTTT. It is translated as CASTKIAGVTTDTQYF.

Regarding this clonotype: This could be a read error, since a much larger clone is one nucleotide away. V is TRBV5-3 and J is TRBJ2-2, with 9 bases that match TRBD2. TRBV5-3 is an open reading frame whose function is uncertain. V was pared by 8 bases and J by 6 bases, with 17 bases of the junction left unmatched. This CDR3 has 17 amino acids. CDR3 region: CASTLAASGETAGELFF. DNA for the CDR3: TGTGCCAGCACCTTGGCCGCTAGCGGGGAGACAGCCGGGGAGCTGTTTTTT.

This clonotype came up many times. The J gene is TRBJ2-7, the V gene TRBV28, with D perhaps matching TRBD1 (5 bases). The CDR3 consists of 13 residues. Germline CDR1 and CDR2: MDHEN and SYDVKM. V was trimmed by 6 bases and J by 4 bases, leaving 13 bases between them. The CDR3 sequence: CASREGAWYEQYF. For the CDR3, the DNA is TGTGCCAGCAGAGAAGGGGCCTGGTACGAGCAGTACTTC.

With respect to this clonotype: This may come from a read error, since a much larger clone is one base off. The CDR3 ends on some other residue instead of the conserved phenylalanine or tryptophan, so this is likely a read error. V and J are TRBV5-5 and TRBJ1-1; 10 nucleotides align to TRBD1. J gave up 6 bases and V 3 bases, and 8 bases lay outside the gene matches. The germline V gene encodes CDR1 SGHKS and CDR2 YYEKEE (reference sequence). CDR3 length: 15 amino acids. The CDR3 sequence is CASSWGTGEYAEAFS. The DNA for the CDR3 is TGTGCCAGCAGCTGGGGGACAGGGGAGTACGCTGAAGCTTTCTCT.

This clonotype was counted between two and nine times. The V call is TRBV7-3, the J call TRBJ2-3; 8 positions match TRBD2. J was trimmed by 2 bases and V by 3 bases; bases with no gene match: 7. Germline CDR1 and CDR2: SGHTA and FQGTGA. This CDR3 has 16 residues. CDR3 amino acids: CASSFGAGGDTDTQYF. The CDR3 DNA reads TGTGCCAGCAGCTTTGGGGCGGGAGGAGACACAGATACGCAGTATTTT.

This clonotype has at least ten counts. This chain uses TRBV6-2 or TRBV6-3 with TRBJ2-3, with a tentative D call TRBD2 (5 bases). Per germline, CDR1 MNHEY and CDR2 SVGEGT. The CDR3 has 16 residues. The V and J ends lost 5 bases and 0 bases respectively, with 15 bases between them. The DNA for the CDR3 is TGTGCCAGCAGTAACCCTCAACTAGACAGCACAGATACGCAGTATTTT. It is translated as CASSNPQLDSTDTQYF.

This chain links TRBV11-2 with TRBJ1-6; D unclear. The CDR3 runs 13 residues. The V end lost 0 bases, the J end lost 9 bases, and 6 bases lay between the germline ends. The germline V gene has CDR1 SGHAT and CDR2 FQNNGV. The CDR3 loop reads CASSLEVGSPLHF. CDR3 bases: TGTGCCAGCAGCTTAGAGGTTGGTTCACCCCTCCACTTT. The full variable domain, with the rest looked up from reference TRBV11-2 and TRBJ1-6, is EAGVAQSPRYKIIEKRQSVAFWCNPISGHATLYWYQQILGQGPKLLIQFQNNGVVDDSQLPKDRFSAERLKGVDSTLKIQPAKLEDSAVYLCASSLEVGSPLHFGNGTRLTVT.

This clonotype was counted at least ten times. Its ends do not fully match the called genes, so a read error is possible. The chain employs TRBV20-1 and TRBJ2-2; TRBD2 matches at 8 bases. CDR1 and CDR2 (germline): DFQATT, SNEGSKA (reference sequence). The length of the CDR3 is 15 residues. The CDR3 spells CSARDFSGNAGELFF. The CDR3 region has the DNA TGCAGTGCTAGAGATTTTAGCGGGAACGCCGGGGAGCTGTTTTTT.

This clonotype was observed many times. The chain is built from TRBV28 and TRBJ2-7, with 7 bases lining up with TRBD2. The length of the CDR3 is 16 residues. J gave up 3 bases and V 5 bases, and 13 bases lay outside the gene matches. CDR1 is MDHEN and CDR2 is SYDVKM in the germline V gene. CDR3 sequence: CASSPVGGRPHYEQYF. The CDR3 bases are TGTGCCAGCAGTCCTGTCGGCGGGAGACCACACTACGAGCAGTACTTC.

Ten or more counts support this clonotype. The chain is built from TRBV11-2 and TRBJ2-7; either TRBD1 or TRBD2 may supply D (5 bases each). The CDR3 covers 15 residues. V was pared by 0 bases and J by 3 bases, with 12 bases between. CDR1 is SGHAT and CDR2 is FQNNGV in the germline V gene. CDR3 nucleotides: TGTGCCAGCAGCTTAGAGCAGGGACCGAACTACGAGCAGTACTTC. Amino acid sequence: CASSLEQGPNYEQYF. Together with reference TRBV11-2 and TRBJ2-7, the CDR3 gives the full variable domain: EAGVAQSPRYKIIEKRQSVAFWCNPISGHATLYWYQQILGQGPKLLIQFQNNGVVDDSQLPKDRFSAERLKGVDSTLKIQPAKLEDSAVYLCASSLEQGPNYEQYFGPGTRLTVT.

This clonotype occurred many times. CDR3 bases: TGCAGCGGAACAGGGTACACCGGGGAGCTGTTTTTT. It yields the protein CSGTGYTGELFF. V is TRBV29-1 and J is TRBJ2-2, with D possibly TRBD1 on 6 matching bases. The germline gives CDR1 SQVTM, CDR2 ANQGSEA. The CDR3 consists of 12 residues. Trimming removed 7 bases at V and 3 bases at J, with 9 bases between.

This clonotype was observed at least ten times. This sequence joins TRBV3-1 and TRBJ2-5; D may be TRBD1 (6 bases). V lost 1 base, J lost 2 bases, and 14 bases lay in between. Germline-derived CDR1 and CDR2 are LGHDT and YNNKEL (reference sequence). The CDR3 contains 16 residues. DNA of the CDR3: TGTGCCAGCAGCCAAGCGCCAGGGGACCTTCAAGAGACCCAGTACTTC. This codes for CASSQAPGDLQETQYF.

Notes on this clonotype: This may come from a read error, since a much larger clone is one base off. The V call is TRBV5-1, the J call TRBJ2-5; possible D gene TRBD1, 5 bases. Germline V CDR1 and CDR2: SGHRS, YFSETQ. This CDR3 contains 15 residues. CDR3 nucleotides: TGCGCCAGCAGCTTGGCGGGCAGGGCTCAAGAGCCCCAGTACTTC. Protein product: CASSLAGRAQEPQYF.

The rearrangement joins TRBV29-1 to TRBJ2-2, with D perhaps matching TRBD1 (6 bases). Trimming shortened V by 1 base and J by 8 bases, and 17 bases separated the two germline ends. This CDR3 is 15 amino acids long. Germline V gene lookup returns CDR1 SQVTM and CDR2 ANQGSEA. In DNA, the CDR3 is TGCAGCGTTGAAGGCGGACAGTTACGATCTGGGGAGCTGTTTTTT. Amino acid sequence: CSVEGGQLRSGELFF.

CDR3: CASSTGQRGGGGPDTQYF. The CDR3 bases are TGCGCCAGCAGTACGGGACAGAGAGGAGGAGGGGGCCCAGATACGCAGTATTTT. This rearrangement joins TRBV10-1 to TRBJ2-3; possibly TRBD1 for D (7 bases). The CDR3 loop spans 18 amino acids. The V end lost 5 bases, the J end lost 4 bases, and 25 bases lay between the germline ends. Per germline, CDR1 WNHNN and CDR2 SYGVQD (reference sequence).

This clonotype was seen many times. This chain uses TRBV6-5 with TRBJ1-2; a possible D gene is TRBD1 (5 bases). V lost 7 bases and J 6 bases, leaving 15 bases between the germline ends. The CDR3 sequence is 13 residues long. Germline V lookup: CDR1 MNHEY, CDR2 SVGAGI. CDR3 in amino acids: CASTNSLGDGYTF. The CDR3 DNA reads as TGTGCCAGCACCAATTCGTTGGGGGATGGCTACACCTTC.

The V and J genes are TRBV27 and TRBJ2-7; a weak D match, TRBD1 (5 bases). The CDR3 runs 13 residues. V was trimmed by 5 bases and J by 2 bases, leaving 10 bases between them. CDR1 MNHEY and CDR2 SMNVEV come from the germline V gene (reference sequence). The CDR3 sequence is CASSATATYEQYF. The CDR3 bases are TGTGCCAGCAGTGCGACAGCTACCTACGAGCAGTACTTC.

This clonotype has a count of ten or more. The chain combines TRBV7-2 with TRBJ1-1; unclear D gene. The CDR3 runs to 14 residues. Germline V CDR1 and CDR2: SGHTA, FQGNSA. The ends were cut back, 2 bases at V and 0 bases at J, with 7 bases in the middle. The CDR3 DNA follows: TGTGCCAGCAGCTTAATTAGGATGAACACTGAAGCTTTCTTT. This translates into CASSLIRMNTEAFF.